This paragraph reports one TCR beta chain. Its antigen is not known. This entry belongs to a study of T cell responses to AZD1222 COVID-19 vaccine. Across the study: Analyses pooled second doses at about 4 or about 12 weeks.

With 5 bases removed from V and 8 bases from J, the gap between germline ends came to 22 bases. This CDR3 comprises 16 residues. Germline lookup yields CDR1 SEHNR and CDR2 FQNEAQ (reference sequence). Repertoires were generated with immunoSEQ multiplex PCR, while TCRdb's copy carries only in-frame clones and drops some. Of over 95,000 clones listed, around nine tenths are singletons. Study-wide results and caveats: Reportedly, nearly half of unique spike TCRs recognized epitopes outside B.1.351/B.1.1.7 mutations.

The chain joins TRBV7-9 to TRBJ2-1; D might be TRBD1 (6 bases). This TCR derives from an adult in good health. The sequenced sample was peripheral blood, obtained on day 0 of AZD1222 vaccination. CDR3 sequence (DNA): TGTGCCAGCAGCCCCACAGGGTCGCTAGGTCAGGATGAGCAGTTCTTC. Its translation is CASSPTGSLGQDEQFF.